The following is a TCR beta chain sequence with its context. What this receptor recognizes is not known. No base-level quality is on record; no much larger clone is a single base apart. Libraries were constructed by the immunoSEQ multiplex PCR assay. TCRdb provides this immuneACCESS table in a form limited to in-frame rearrangements. Some clones are lacking; in checked studies, under half of them reflect an unresolved V gene, and why the rest are absent is not known. Here the sample has roughly 24,000 clones; approximately 80% occur a single time. The ten most abundant clones make up about 30% of the sample. The trim is 3 bases for V and 3 bases for J, with a gap of 9 bases between the germline ends. The CDR3 measures 13 amino acids from cysteine to phenylalanine. Here the CDR3 DNA is all that survives: 39 bases in frame from base 1. Sequences LGHDT (CDR1) and YNNKEL (CDR2) are obtained from the germline V gene (reference sequence).

The data derive from a study of control samples from healthy donors and cancer patients (dated by TCRdb to between 2020 and 2021). The clonotype originates from a man in his 60s with head and neck cancer. This chain joins TRBV3-1 (or the pseudogene TRBV3-2) to TRBJ2-7; the D gene is perhaps TRBD1, on 5 matching bases. The sequencing sample was made of PBMCs. At the DNA level, the sequence is TGTGCCAGCAGCCACCGGACAAACTACGAGCAGTACTTC. Translated, this gives CASSHRTNYEQYF.